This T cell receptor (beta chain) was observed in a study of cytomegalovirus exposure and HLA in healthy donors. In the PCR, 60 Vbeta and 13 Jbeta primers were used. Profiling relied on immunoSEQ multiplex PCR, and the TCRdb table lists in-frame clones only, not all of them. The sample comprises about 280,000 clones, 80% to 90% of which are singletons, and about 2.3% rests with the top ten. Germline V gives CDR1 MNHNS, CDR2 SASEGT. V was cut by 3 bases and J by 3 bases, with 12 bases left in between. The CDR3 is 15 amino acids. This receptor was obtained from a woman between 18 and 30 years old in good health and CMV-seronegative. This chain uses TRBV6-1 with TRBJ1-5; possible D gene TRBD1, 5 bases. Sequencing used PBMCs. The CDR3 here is CASSEGGVNNQPQHF. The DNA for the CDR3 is TGTGCCAGCAGTGAGGGAGGGGTTAACAATCAGCCCCAGCATTTT.